This paragraph reports one T cell receptor beta chain. TCRdb re-analysed the 5' RACE reads in MiXCR, keeping a single row per CDR3 protein. The sample records around 160,000 distinct CDR3 sequences, around a tenth being singletons. This sample is drawn from a study of CD8 T cells in ankylosing spondylitis. The germline V gene encodes CDR1 SGHAT and CDR2 FQNNGV. CDR3 length equals 16 residues. Between the trimmed V and J ends, which lost 3 bases and 7 bases, there was a span of 18 bases. The genes are TRBV11-2 and TRBJ2-2, with D perhaps TRBD2 (6 bases). This TCR was recovered from a male donor with ankylosing spondylitis or in good health (not recorded which). The sample comprised blood, either unsorted or a sorted T cell fraction (not recorded which). CDR3 region: CASSFYSGLGDGELFF. CDR3 DNA sequence: TGTGCCAGCAGCTTTTACAGCGGGTTGGGTGACGGGGAGCTGTTTTTT.